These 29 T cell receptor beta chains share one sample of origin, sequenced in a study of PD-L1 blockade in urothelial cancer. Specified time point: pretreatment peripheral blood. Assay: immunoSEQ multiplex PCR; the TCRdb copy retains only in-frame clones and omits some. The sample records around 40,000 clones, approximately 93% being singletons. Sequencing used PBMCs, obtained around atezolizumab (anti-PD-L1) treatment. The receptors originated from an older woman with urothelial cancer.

The CDR3 is CASKGEGNTIYF. CDR3 sequence (DNA): TGCGCCAGCAAGGGGGAAGGAAACACCATATATTTT. The genes are TRBV5-1 and TRBJ1-3; D might be TRBD1 (6 bases). The CDR3 has 12 amino acids. Trimming shortened V by 6 bases and J by 4 bases, and 8 bases separated the two germline ends. CDR1 is SGHRS, CDR2 YFSETQ, per germline.

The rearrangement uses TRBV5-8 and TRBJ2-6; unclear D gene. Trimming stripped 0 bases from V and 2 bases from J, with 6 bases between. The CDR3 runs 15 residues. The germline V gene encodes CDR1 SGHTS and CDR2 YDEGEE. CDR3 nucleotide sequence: TGTGCCAGCAGCTTGGCGTTTGCTGGGGCCAACGTCCTGACTTTC. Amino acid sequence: CASSLAFAGANVLTF.

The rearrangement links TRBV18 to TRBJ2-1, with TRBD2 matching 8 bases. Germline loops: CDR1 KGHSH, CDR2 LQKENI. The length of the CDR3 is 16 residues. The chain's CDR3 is CASNGGGAKSPNEQFF. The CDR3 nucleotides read TGTGCTTCAAACGGGGGGGGCGCTAAGAGTCCCAATGAGCAGTTCTTC.

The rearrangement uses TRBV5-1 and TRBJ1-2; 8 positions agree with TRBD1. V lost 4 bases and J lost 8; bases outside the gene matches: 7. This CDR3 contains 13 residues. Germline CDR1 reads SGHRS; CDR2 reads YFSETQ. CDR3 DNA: TGCGCCAGCAGCCCTTGGACAGGGAAAGGCTACACCTTC. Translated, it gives CASSPWTGKGYTF.

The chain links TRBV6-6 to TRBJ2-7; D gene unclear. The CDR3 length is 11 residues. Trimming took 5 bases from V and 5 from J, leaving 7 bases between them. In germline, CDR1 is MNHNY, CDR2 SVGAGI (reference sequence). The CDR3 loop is CASSLGHEQYF. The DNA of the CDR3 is TGTGCCAGCAGTCTTGGCCACGAGCAGTACTTC.

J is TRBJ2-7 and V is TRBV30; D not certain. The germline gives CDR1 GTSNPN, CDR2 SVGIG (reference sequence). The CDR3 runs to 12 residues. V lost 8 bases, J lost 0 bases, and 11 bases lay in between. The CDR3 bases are TGTGCCCTACGGCCTAGCTCCTACGAGCAGTACTTC. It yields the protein CALRPSSYEQYF.

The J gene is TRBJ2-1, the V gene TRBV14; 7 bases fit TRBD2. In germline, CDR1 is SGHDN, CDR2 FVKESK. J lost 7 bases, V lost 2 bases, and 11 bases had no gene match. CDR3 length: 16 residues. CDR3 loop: CASSQFERDGGNEQFF. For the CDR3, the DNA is TGTGCCAGCAGCCAATTCGAGCGGGATGGGGGGAATGAGCAGTTCTTC. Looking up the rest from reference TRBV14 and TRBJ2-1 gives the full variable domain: EAGVTQFPSHSVIEKGQTVTLRCDPISGHDNLYWYRRVMGKEIKFLLHFVKESKQDESGMPNNRFLAERTGGTYSTLKVQPAELEDSGVYFCASSQFERDGGNEQFFGPGTRLTVL.

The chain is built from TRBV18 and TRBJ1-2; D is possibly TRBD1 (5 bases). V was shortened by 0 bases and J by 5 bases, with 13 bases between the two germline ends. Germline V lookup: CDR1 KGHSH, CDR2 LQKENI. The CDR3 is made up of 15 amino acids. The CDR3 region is CASSPPGKGQYGYTF. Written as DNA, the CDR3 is TGTGCCAGCTCACCACCAGGGAAGGGGCAATATGGCTACACCTTC.

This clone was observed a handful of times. As DNA, the CDR3 is TGTGCCAGCTCCGGGCCAGGGAACGGCAATCAGCCCCAGCATTTT. Translation: CASSGPGNGNQPQHF. The chain links TRBV28 to TRBJ1-5; D is perhaps TRBD1 (5 bases). Germline assignment: CDR1 MDHEN and CDR2 SYDVKM. This CDR3 comprises 15 residues. The V and J ends lost 8 bases and 2 bases respectively, with 16 bases between them.

The CDR3: CASSSPRSGGMETQYF. The CDR3 DNA follows: TGTGCCAGCAGCTCTCCTAGATCCGGGGGGATGGAGACCCAGTACTTC. The chain carries TRBV7-8 and TRBJ2-5, with 7 bases fitting TRBD2. V lost 4 bases to trimming and J lost 5 bases; unmatched junction nucleotides: 13. CDR3 length: 16 amino acids. Per germline, CDR1 SGHVS and CDR2 FQNEAQ.

The CDR3 bases are TGTGCCAGCAGTTCCGGACTTTTGAACACTGAAGCTTTCTTT. Translating gives CASSSGLLNTEAFF. The V and J genes are TRBV27 and TRBJ1-1; D call uncertain. V shed 4 bases and J shed 0 bases, with 9 bases lying between them. The CDR3 runs 14 residues. Germline CDR1 MNHEY, CDR2 SMNVEV (reference sequence).

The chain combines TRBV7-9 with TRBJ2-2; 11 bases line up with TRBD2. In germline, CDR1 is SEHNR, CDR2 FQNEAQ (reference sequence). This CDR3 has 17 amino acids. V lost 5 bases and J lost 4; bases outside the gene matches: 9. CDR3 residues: CASSPESLAGVTGELFF. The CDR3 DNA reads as TGTGCCAGCAGCCCCGAGTCACTAGCGGGAGTCACCGGGGAGCTGTTTTTT. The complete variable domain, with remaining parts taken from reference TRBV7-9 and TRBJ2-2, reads DTGVSQNPRHKITKRGQNVTFRCDPISEHNRLYWYRQTLGQGPEFLTYFQNEAQLEKSRLLSDRFSAERPKGSFSTLEIQRTEQGDSAMYLCASSPESLAGVTGELFFGEGSRLTVL.

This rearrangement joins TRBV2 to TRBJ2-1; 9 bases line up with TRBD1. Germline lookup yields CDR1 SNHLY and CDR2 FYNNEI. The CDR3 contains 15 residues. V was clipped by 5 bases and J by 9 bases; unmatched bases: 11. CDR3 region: CASSPRDRAFSEQFF. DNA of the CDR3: TGTGCCAGCAGTCCCCGGGACAGGGCTTTCAGTGAGCAGTTCTTC. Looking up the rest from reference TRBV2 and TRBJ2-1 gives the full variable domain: EPEVTQTPSHQVTQMGQEVILRCVPISNHLYFYWYRQILGQKVEFLVSFYNNEISEKSEIFDDQFSVERPDGSNFTLKIRSTKLEDSAMYFCASSPRDRAFSEQFFGPGTRLTVL.

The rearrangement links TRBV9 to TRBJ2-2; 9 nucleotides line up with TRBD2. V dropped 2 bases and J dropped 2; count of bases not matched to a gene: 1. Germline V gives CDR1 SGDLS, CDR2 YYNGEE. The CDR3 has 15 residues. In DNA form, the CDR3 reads TGTGCCAGCAGCGTTAGCGGGAGCAACACCGGGGAGCTGTTTTTT. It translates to CASSVSGSNTGELFF.

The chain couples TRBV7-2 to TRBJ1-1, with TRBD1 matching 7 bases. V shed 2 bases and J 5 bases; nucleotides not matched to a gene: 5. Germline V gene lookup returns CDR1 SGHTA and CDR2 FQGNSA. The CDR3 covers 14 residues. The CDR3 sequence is CASSLTSGGTEAFF. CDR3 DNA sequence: TGTGCCAGCAGCTTAACTTCAGGGGGAACTGAAGCTTTCTTT.

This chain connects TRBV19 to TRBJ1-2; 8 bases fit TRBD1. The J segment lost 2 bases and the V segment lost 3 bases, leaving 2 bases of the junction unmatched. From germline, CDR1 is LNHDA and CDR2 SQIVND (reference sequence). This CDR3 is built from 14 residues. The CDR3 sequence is CASSITGGNYGYTF. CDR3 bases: TGTGCCAGTAGTATCACAGGGGGGAACTATGGCTACACCTTC.

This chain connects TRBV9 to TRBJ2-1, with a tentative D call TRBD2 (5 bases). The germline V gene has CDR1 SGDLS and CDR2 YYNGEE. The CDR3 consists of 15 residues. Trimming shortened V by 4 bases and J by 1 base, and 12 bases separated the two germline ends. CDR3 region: CASSPGWESYNEQFF. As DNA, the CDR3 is TGTGCCAGCAGCCCGGGGTGGGAGTCCTACAATGAGCAGTTCTTC.

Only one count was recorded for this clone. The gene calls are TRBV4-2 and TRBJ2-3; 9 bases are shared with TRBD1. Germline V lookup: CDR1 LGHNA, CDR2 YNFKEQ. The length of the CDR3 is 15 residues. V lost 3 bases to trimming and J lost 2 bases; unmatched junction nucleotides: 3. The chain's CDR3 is CASSHGTGTTDTQYF. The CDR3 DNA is TGTGCCAGCAGCCATGGGACAGGGACCACAGATACGCAGTATTTT.

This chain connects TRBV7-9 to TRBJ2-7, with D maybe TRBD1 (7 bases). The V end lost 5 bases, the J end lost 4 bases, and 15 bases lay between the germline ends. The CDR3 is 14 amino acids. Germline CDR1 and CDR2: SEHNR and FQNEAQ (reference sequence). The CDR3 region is CASSQTGEAYEQYF. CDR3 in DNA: TGTGCCAGCAGCCAAACAGGGGAGGCGTACGAGCAGTACTTC.

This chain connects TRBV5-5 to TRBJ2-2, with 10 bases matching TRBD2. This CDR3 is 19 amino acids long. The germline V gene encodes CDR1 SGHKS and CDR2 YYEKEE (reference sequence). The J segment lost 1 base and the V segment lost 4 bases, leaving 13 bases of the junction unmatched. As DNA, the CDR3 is TGTGCCAGCAGCCCGCCCTGGGGAGTAGCGGGAGGGAACACCGGGGAGCTGTTTTTT. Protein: CASSPPWGVAGGNTGELFF. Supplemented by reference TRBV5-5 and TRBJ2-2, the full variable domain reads DAGVTQSPTHLIKTRGQQVTLRCSPISGHKSVSWYQQVLGQGPQFIFQYYEKEERGRGNFPDRFSARQFPNYSSELNVNALLLGDSALYLCASSPPWGVAGGNTGELFFGEGSRLTVL.

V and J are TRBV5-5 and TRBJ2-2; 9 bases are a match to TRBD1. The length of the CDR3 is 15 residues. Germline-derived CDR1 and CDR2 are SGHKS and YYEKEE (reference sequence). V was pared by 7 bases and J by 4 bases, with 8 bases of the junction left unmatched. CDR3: CASVPGQGFTGELFF. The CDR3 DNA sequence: TGTGCCAGCGTACCGGGACAGGGATTCACCGGGGAGCTGTTTTTT. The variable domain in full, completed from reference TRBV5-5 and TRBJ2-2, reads DAGVTQSPTHLIKTRGQQVTLRCSPISGHKSVSWYQQVLGQGPQFIFQYYEKEERGRGNFPDRFSARQFPNYSSELNVNALLLGDSALYLCASVPGQGFTGELFFGEGSRLTVL.

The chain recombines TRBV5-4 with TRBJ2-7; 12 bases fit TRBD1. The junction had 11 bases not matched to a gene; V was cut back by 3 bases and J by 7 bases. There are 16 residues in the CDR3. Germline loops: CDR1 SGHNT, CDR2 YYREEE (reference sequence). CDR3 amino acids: CASSYSPGQGAREQYF. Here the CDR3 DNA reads TGTGCCAGCAGCTATTCTCCGGGACAGGGGGCTAGGGAGCAGTACTTC. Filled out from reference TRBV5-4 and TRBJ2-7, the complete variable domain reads ETGVTQSPTHLIKTRGQQVTLRCSSQSGHNTVSWYQQALGQGPQFIFQYYREEENGRGNFPPRFSGLQFPNYSSELNVNALELDDSALYLCASSYSPGQGAREQYFGPGTRLTVT.

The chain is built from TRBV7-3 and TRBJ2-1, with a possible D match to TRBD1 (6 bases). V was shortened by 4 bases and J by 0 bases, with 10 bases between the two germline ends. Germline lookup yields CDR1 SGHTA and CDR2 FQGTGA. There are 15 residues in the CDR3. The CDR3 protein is CASSSGQTSYNEQFF. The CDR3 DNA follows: TGTGCCAGCAGCTCCGGACAGACCTCCTACAATGAGCAGTTCTTC.

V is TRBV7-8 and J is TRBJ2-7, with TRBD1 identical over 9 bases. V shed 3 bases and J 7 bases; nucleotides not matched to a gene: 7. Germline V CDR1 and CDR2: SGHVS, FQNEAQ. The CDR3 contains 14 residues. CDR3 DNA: TGTGCCAGCAGCTTGGACAGGGGTGTGGGTGAGCAGTACTTC. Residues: CASSLDRGVGEQYF.

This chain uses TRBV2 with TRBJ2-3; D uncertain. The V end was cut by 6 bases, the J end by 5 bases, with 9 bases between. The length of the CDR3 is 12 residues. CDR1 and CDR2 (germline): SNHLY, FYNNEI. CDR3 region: CASRRVEDTQYF. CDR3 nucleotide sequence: TGTGCCAGCAGGAGAGTAGAAGATACGCAGTATTTT. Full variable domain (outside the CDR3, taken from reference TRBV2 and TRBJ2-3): EPEVTQTPSHQVTQMGQEVILRCVPISNHLYFYWYRQILGQKVEFLVSFYNNEISEKSEIFDDQFSVERPDGSNFTLKIRSTKLEDSAMYFCASRRVEDTQYFGPGTRLTVL.

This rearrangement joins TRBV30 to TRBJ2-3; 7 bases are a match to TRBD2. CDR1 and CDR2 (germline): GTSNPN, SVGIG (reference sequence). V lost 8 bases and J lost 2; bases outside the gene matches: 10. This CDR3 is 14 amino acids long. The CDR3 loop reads CARSIAGYTDTQYF. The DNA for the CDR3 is TGTGCCCGATCAATAGCGGGCTACACAGATACGCAGTATTTT.

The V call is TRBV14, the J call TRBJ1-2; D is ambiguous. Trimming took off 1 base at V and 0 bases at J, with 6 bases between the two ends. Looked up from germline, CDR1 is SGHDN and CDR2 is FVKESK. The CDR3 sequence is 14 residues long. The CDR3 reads CASSQGSANYGYTF. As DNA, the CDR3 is TGTGCCAGCAGCCAAGGATCAGCTAACTATGGCTACACCTTC.

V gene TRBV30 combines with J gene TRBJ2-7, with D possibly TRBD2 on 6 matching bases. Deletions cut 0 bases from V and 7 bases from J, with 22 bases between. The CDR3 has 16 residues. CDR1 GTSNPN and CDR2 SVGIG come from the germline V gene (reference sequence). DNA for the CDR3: TGTGCCTGGAGTGTCGATTGGCGGGGTGGCAGGGTTGAGCAGTACTTC. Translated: CAWSVDWRGGRVEQYF.

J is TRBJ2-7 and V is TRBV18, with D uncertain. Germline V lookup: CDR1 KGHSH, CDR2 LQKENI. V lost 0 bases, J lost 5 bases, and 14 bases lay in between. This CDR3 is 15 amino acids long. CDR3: CASSPPRFGLHEQYF. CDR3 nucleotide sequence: TGTGCCAGCTCACCACCCCGTTTTGGGCTCCACGAGCAGTACTTC.